A single sample is the source of the 20 T cell receptor beta chains below, sequenced in a study of blood T cell repertoires in COVID-19. Repertoires were generated with immunoSEQ multiplex PCR, while TCRdb's copy carries only in-frame clones and drops some. The top ten clones hold about 18% of a sample with 150,000 to 200,000 clones, around three quarters of them seen once. Sequenced input: peripheral blood. Receptor source: a man aged 60 to 69 with active or convalescent COVID-19.

The gene calls are TRBV10-3 and TRBJ2-3; TRBD1 aligns across 7 bases. The ends lost 0 bases at V and 5 bases at J; junction bases unmatched: 11. This CDR3 contains 17 residues. Germline CDR1 and CDR2: ENHRY and SYGVKD. CDR3: CAISESTGPEVGDTQYF. The CDR3 DNA reads as TGTGCCATCAGTGAGTCGACAGGGCCCGAGGTGGGAGATACGCAGTATTTT.

As regards this clone: The identical CDR3 is also encoded by other nucleotide sequences in the sample. The J gene is TRBJ1-6, the V gene TRBV5-4, with no clear D. V was cut by 0 bases and J by 5 bases, with 6 bases left in between. The CDR3 contains 14 residues. CDR1 is SGHNT, CDR2 YYREEE, per germline (reference sequence). CDR3 nucleotides: TGTGCCAGCAGCTTGGAGGGAGATAATTCACCCCTCCACTTT. Protein: CASSLEGDNSPLHF.

This rearrangement joins TRBV5-6 to TRBJ1-5; 7 bases are shared with TRBD1. The V gene's germline CDR1 is SGHDT and CDR2 YYEEEE. CDR3 length equals 17 residues. The junction had 14 bases not matched to a gene; V was cut back by 2 bases and J by 6 bases. CDR3 amino acids: CASSLQGRLGSGQPQHF. CDR3 sequence (DNA): TGTGCCAGCAGCTTACAGGGGCGCTTAGGGTCGGGTCAGCCCCAGCATTTT.

The CDR3 nucleotides are TGTGCCAGCAACGTTATAGGGGTGTCCAACGAGCAGTACTTC. Its translation is CASNVIGVSNEQYF. The chain employs TRBV5-4 and TRBJ2-7, with D possibly TRBD1 on 5 matching bases. This CDR3 has 14 amino acids. The ends were cut back, 6 bases at V and 5 bases at J, with 18 bases in the middle. Germline V lookup: CDR1 SGHNT, CDR2 YYREEE (reference sequence).

This chain joins TRBV11-2 and TRBJ2-2; 7 nucleotides agree with TRBD2. Losses at the gene ends were 2 bases for V and 8 bases for J; bases not matched to a gene: 2. The germline V gene encodes CDR1 SGHAT and CDR2 FQNNGV. This CDR3 contains 13 residues. CDR3 residues: CASSLSGKGELFF. CDR3 coding DNA: TGTGCCAGCAGCTTAAGCGGGAAGGGGGAGCTGTTTTTT.

The chain couples TRBV5-1 to TRBJ2-1; TRBD1 aligns across 7 bases. Germline V lookup: CDR1 SGHRS, CDR2 YFSETQ. The length of the CDR3 is 14 residues. Trimming removed 4 bases from V and 5 bases from J; junction bases left unmatched: 6. CDR3 region: CASSRGQVNNEQFF. DNA for the CDR3: TGCGCCAGCAGCCGAGGACAGGTTAACAATGAGCAGTTCTTC.

The table lists this clone with many counts. This chain uses TRBV9 with TRBJ1-6; tentatively, D is TRBD1 (6 bases). The CDR3 has 15 residues. Germline CDR1 is SGDLS and CDR2 is YYNGEE. V was shortened by 0 bases and J by 6 bases, with 10 bases between the two germline ends. The CDR3 sequence is CASSVGQAFNSPLHF. In DNA form, the CDR3 reads TGTGCCAGCAGCGTAGGACAGGCGTTTAATTCACCCCTCCACTTT.

The genes are TRBV19 and TRBJ1-1, with a possible D match to TRBD1 (6 bases). The CDR3 spans 14 residues. The germline CDR1 and CDR2 sequences are LNHDA and SQIVND (reference sequence). Deletions cut 6 bases from V and 5 bases from J, with 16 bases between. The CDR3 DNA is TGTGCCAGTAGGACAGGACGGTTGGGGACTGAAGCTTTCTTT. This gives the protein CASRTGRLGTEAFF.

This rearrangement joins TRBV5-6 to TRBJ1-6, with D maybe TRBD1 (6 bases). This CDR3 region has 14 residues. CDR1 is SGHDT and CDR2 is YYEEEE in the germline V gene. The V and J ends lost 2 bases and 7 bases respectively, with 10 bases between them. CDR3 in DNA: TGTGCCAGCAGCTTTGGCCAGGGGAATTCACCCCTCCACTTT. This sequence encodes CASSFGQGNSPLHF.

The chain has TRBV28 and TRBJ2-4; D is perhaps TRBD2 (5 bases). This CDR3 spans 13 amino acids. Per the germline V gene, CDR1 is MDHEN and CDR2 is SYDVKM. Trimming cost V 3 bases and J 9 bases, with 12 bases left between them. The CDR3 reads CASSLGSEGIQYF. The CDR3 DNA reads TGTGCCAGCAGTTTGGGGAGCGAGGGCATTCAGTACTTC.

The chain is built from TRBV6-5 and TRBJ2-1, with 10 bases fitting TRBD2. V trimming: 2 bases; J trimming: 7 bases; junction bases outside the gene matches: 8. CDR1 is MNHEY and CDR2 is SVGAGI in the germline V gene. The CDR3 runs to 16 residues. The CDR3 bases are TGTGCCAGCAGTTACCATCGAATGGGACTAGCGAATGAGCAGTTCTTC. It yields the protein CASSYHRMGLANEQFF.

V usage is TRBV7-2 and J usage is TRBJ1-2; TRBD1 aligns across 7 bases. The CDR3 extends over 14 amino acids. The V gene end was trimmed by 2 bases and the J gene end by 2 bases; junction bases not matched to a gene: 2. Per germline, CDR1 SGHTA and CDR2 FQGNSA. The CDR3 protein is CASSLQGGNYGYTF. Written as DNA, the CDR3 is TGTGCCAGCAGCTTACAGGGGGGAAACTATGGCTACACCTTC.

This chain uses TRBV6-5 with TRBJ2-1; 8 bases fit TRBD2. Per germline, CDR1 MNHEY and CDR2 SVGAGI. Trimming removed 2 bases from V and 8 bases from J; junction bases left unmatched: 8. This CDR3 comprises 15 residues. CDR3 amino acids: CASSYTSAGVHEQFF. In DNA, the CDR3 is TGTGCCAGCAGTTACACCTCAGCGGGGGTCCATGAGCAGTTCTTC.

The chain joins TRBV2 to TRBJ2-5; 11 nucleotides agree with TRBD2. V lost 6 bases, J lost 2 bases, and 11 bases stayed unmatched. This CDR3 contains 17 residues. Per germline, CDR1 SNHLY and CDR2 FYNNEI. CDR3 sequence: CASRGLPGLAAQETQYF. The CDR3 DNA reads as TGTGCCAGCAGGGGCCTTCCGGGACTAGCGGCTCAAGAGACCCAGTACTTC.

This clone was picked up one time. The V gene is TRBV3-1 (or the pseudogene TRBV3-2), the J gene TRBJ1-5; 7 bases fit TRBD1. This CDR3 region has 20 residues. Trimming at V came to 1 base and at J to 6 bases, leaving 21 bases not matched to a gene. CDR1 is LGHDT, CDR2 YNNKEL, per germline (reference sequence). The CDR3 region is CASSQGQWDSGPGICQPQHF. CDR3 sequence (DNA): TGTGCCAGCAGCCAAGGGCAGTGGGACAGTGGTCCGGGTATTTGTCAGCCCCAGCATTTT.

The CDR3 loop reads CASSFDRPLPEKLFF. CDR3 bases: TGTGCCAGCTCATTCGACAGGCCGCTCCCTGAAAAACTGTTTTTT. The chain has TRBV28 and TRBJ1-4, with D perhaps matching TRBD1 (6 bases). Germline assignment: CDR1 MDHEN and CDR2 SYDVKM. V dropped 8 bases and J dropped 7 bases, with 20 bases sitting between them. This CDR3 is built from 15 residues.

This rearrangement joins TRBV12-5 to TRBJ2-1; 9 nucleotides line up with TRBD1. Germline-derived CDR1 and CDR2 are LGHNT and FRNRAP. The CDR3 has 15 residues. V lost 6 bases, J lost 8 bases, and 11 bases stayed unmatched. CDR3 bases: TGTGCTAGTGGCACCGGGACAGGGAGGGGCGATGAGCAGTTCTTC. The encoded protein is CASGTGTGRGDEQFF. The whole variable domain, filled in from reference TRBV12-5 and TRBJ2-1, reads DARVTQTPRHKVTEMGQEVTMRCQPILGHNTVFWYRQTMMQGLELLAYFRNRAPLDDSGMPKDRFSAEMPDATLATLKIQPSEPRDSAVYFCASGTGTGRGDEQFFGPGTRLTVL.

The chain combines TRBV19 with TRBJ2-1; the match to TRBD2 covers 9 bases. Germline V gene lookup returns CDR1 LNHDA and CDR2 SQIVND (reference sequence). The CDR3 spans 16 residues. The junction had 13 bases not matched to a gene; V was cut back by 6 bases and J by 7 bases. This CDR3 reads CASSLGLGLAGNEQFF. The DNA for the CDR3 is TGTGCCAGTAGCCTCGGATTGGGACTAGCTGGGAATGAGCAGTTCTTC.

The chain recombines TRBV10-3 with TRBJ1-2, with D possibly TRBD1 on 6 matching bases. Germline V lookup: CDR1 ENHRY, CDR2 SYGVKD. V was pared by 7 bases and J by 3 bases, with 15 bases between. This CDR3 has 14 residues. The CDR3: CAINRDNADYGYTF. DNA for the CDR3: TGTGCCATCAACCGGGACAATGCGGACTATGGCTACACCTTC.

Remarks on this clone: The sample has other DNA sequences that encode this CDR3 too. The chain combines TRBV5-1 with TRBJ2-5; 10 nucleotides align to TRBD1. This CDR3 region has 14 residues. Trimming cost V 3 bases and J 4 bases; bases outside gene matches: 3. Germline V lookup: CDR1 SGHRS, CDR2 YFSETQ. The CDR3 loop is CASSSGQGRETQYF. CDR3 nucleotide sequence: TGCGCCAGCAGCTCGGGACAGGGGAGAGAGACCCAGTACTTC.